This TCR beta chain was retrieved from a study of vaccination and CD4 T cells after COVID-19. Study at large: Samples after vaccination came a median roughly eleven weeks past dose two, ranging 14 to 241. Stimulation used overlapping spike peptides from SARS-CoV-2, HCoV-NL63, HCoV-OC43 and HCoV-229E. Treatment of control cultures consisted of a CEFX pool, an HIV-1 Nef pool, or no peptide.

Treatment defined: approximately 9-day PBMC culture with coronavirus spike peptide pools or control peptides (ViraFEST assay). The Oncomine TCR Beta short-read assay was applied to DNA of cultured CD4+ T cells. TCRdb passed the PCR reads through MiXCR, listing each CDR3 protein once. Among about 20,000 distinct CDR3 sequences, roughly 40% were seen once, and the ten largest hold 18%. This CDR3 is 16 amino acids long. Germline V gene sequence: CDR1 SGHDN, CDR2 FVKESK. Trimming took 5 bases from V and 2 from J; bases not matched to a gene: 11. Notes on this clonotype: Its antigen is currently unknown.

The V call is TRBV14, the J call TRBJ1-2, with TRBD1 matching over 7 bases. The receptor was derived from a human donor who received a COVID-19 vaccine. The sample in question was CD4+ T cells from blood, cultured in vitro, obtained before SARS-CoV-2 vaccination. Here the CDR3 reads CASSRNPGQINYGYTF. CDR3 coding DNA: TGTGCCAGCAGCAGAAACCCGGGACAGATAAACTATGGCTACACCTTC.